The 27 T cell receptor beta chains below were found in one sample sequenced in a study of blood T cells in healthy people across ages. PCR was performed a second time for about 7 to 11 cycles using a sample-barcoded 5' primer and a J-beta primer mix. Each CDR3 protein gets one entry after TCRdb re-called the 5' RACE reads with MiXCR. The repertoire consists of about 1,400,000 distinct CDR3 sequences, with around two fifths occurring once and the leading ten covering 7.9%. Source material: blood. All receptors derive from a woman between 18 and 30 years old in good health.

This sequence joins TRBV6-6 and TRBJ1-5, with D unresolved. Germline V CDR1 and CDR2: MNHNY, SVGAGI (reference sequence). This CDR3 has 14 residues. Trimming removed 5 bases at V and 6 bases at J, with 14 bases between. CDR3 amino acids: CASSDEGGGQPQHF. The CDR3 DNA is TGTGCCAGCAGTGACGAGGGAGGAGGTCAGCCCCAGCATTTT.

The V call is TRBV20-1, the J call TRBJ2-7, with D unresolved. The J call is uncertain, as TRBJ2-5 better fits the DNA end. The germline V gene has CDR1 DFQATT and CDR2 SNEGSKA (reference sequence). There are 14 residues in the CDR3. The CDR3 sequence: CSAREKYQTETQYF. CDR3 coding DNA: TGCAGTGCTAGAGAGAAATATCAGACAGAGACCCAGTACTTC.

This clonotype has at least ten counts. One end of the junction fails to match germline, which may point to a read error. The chain recombines TRBV4-1 with TRBJ1-1; maybe TRBD1 (5 bases). The CDR3 is 13 residues long. Germline V lookup: CDR1 MGHRA, CDR2 YSYEKL. This CDR3 is CASSQGPNTEAFF. CDR3 sequence (DNA): TGTGCCAGCAGTCAGGGACCGAACACTGAAGCTTTCTTT.

V gene TRBV24-1 combines with J gene TRBJ2-3, with D uncertain. The CDR3 spans 14 residues. Trimming took 2 bases from V and 2 from J, leaving 7 bases between them. Germline lookup yields CDR1 KGHDR and CDR2 SFDVKD. The CDR3 spells CATSDSAITDTQYF. The CDR3 DNA is TGTGCCACCAGTGATTCGGCCATCACAGATACGCAGTATTTT.

This clonotype was seen more than once but under ten times. This chain joins TRBV5-1 and TRBJ2-1; the match to TRBD2 covers 7 bases. The V and J ends lost 2 bases and 8 bases, in that order; junction bases with no gene match: 13. The CDR3 covers 16 residues. Germline V lookup: CDR1 SGHRS, CDR2 YFSETQ. Here the CDR3 reads CASSFRGRERGDEQFF. CDR3 coding DNA: TGCGCCAGCAGCTTTAGAGGGCGGGAGCGGGGTGATGAGCAGTTCTTC.

The rearrangement uses TRBV20-1 and TRBJ2-7; TRBD1 agrees at 10 bases. The CDR3 totals 13 residues. Trimming removed 5 bases from V and 4 bases from J; junction bases left unmatched: 5. Germline loops: CDR1 DFQATT, CDR2 SNEGSKA (reference sequence). The CDR3 bases are TGCAGTGCTGGGGGGGACAGGGGTTACGAGCAGTACTTC. Translation gives CSAGGDRGYEQYF.

This chain uses TRBV24-1 with TRBJ2-3; TRBD2 might be the D (6 bases). CDR3 length: 13 residues. V was cut by 0 bases and J by 9 bases, with 9 bases left in between. The germline V gene encodes CDR1 KGHDR and CDR2 SFDVKD. CDR3 protein: CATSDLLAGTQYF. The CDR3 DNA follows: TGTGCCACCAGTGATTTGCTTGCGGGAACGCAGTATTTT.

The sample holds a few counts of this clonotype. The J gene is TRBJ1-5, the V gene TRBV20-1; D gene ambiguous. V was cut by 3 bases and J by 7 bases, with 10 bases left in between. Germline CDR1 is DFQATT and CDR2 is SNEGSKA (reference sequence). This CDR3 is 12 amino acids long. Written as DNA, the CDR3 is TGCAGTGCTAGTCGGGGAGGACAGCCCCAGCATTTT. Amino acids: CSASRGGQPQHF.

The CDR3 nucleotides read TGTGCCAGCAGCTTCTTCGGCGGGGGGGCCACGAATGAGCAGTTCTTC. Translation: CASSFFGGGATNEQFF. The chain links TRBV11-1 to TRBJ2-1; 9 bases are a match to TRBD2. CDR3 size: 16 residues. Losses at the gene ends were 3 bases for V and 7 bases for J; bases not matched to a gene: 10. CDR1 is SGHAT and CDR2 is FQDESV in the germline V gene (reference sequence).

This clonotype turned up a few times. This chain uses TRBV7-2 with TRBJ2-7, with 8 bases fitting TRBD2. The germline CDR1 and CDR2 sequences are SGHTA and FQGNSA. The trim removed 1 base at V and 7 bases at J, leaving 3 bases unmatched. The CDR3 totals 13 residues. The CDR3 DNA is TGTGCCAGCAGCTTAGTCGGGGGGGCGGAGCAGTACTTC. It yields the protein CASSLVGGAEQYF.

This clonotype was seen a few times. The V call is TRBV29-1, the J call TRBJ2-1, with 7 bases fitting TRBD1. From germline, CDR1 is SQVTM and CDR2 ANQGSEA. There are 12 residues in the CDR3. CDR3 residues: CSNRGSYNEQFF. CDR3 sequence (DNA): TGCAGTAACAGGGGCTCCTACAATGAGCAGTTCTTC.

This clonotype came up many times. The V gene is TRBV7-9, the J gene TRBJ2-7, with 7 bases matching TRBD1. J gave up 9 bases and V 4 bases, and 18 bases lay outside the gene matches. Germline lookup yields CDR1 SEHNR and CDR2 FQNEAQ (reference sequence). The CDR3 sequence is 16 residues long. Here the CDR3 reads CASSSPREGAHRGQYF. As DNA, the CDR3 is TGTGCCAGCAGCTCCCCGCGTGAGGGGGCGCATCGGGGGCAGTACTTC.

In this sample, this clonotype turned up many times. The chain is built from TRBV10-3 and TRBJ2-3; 12 nucleotides agree with TRBD2. Trimming removed 6 bases from V and 5 bases from J; junction bases left unmatched: 9. CDR1 and CDR2 from the germline V gene are ENHRY and SYGVKD. This CDR3 region has 16 residues. CDR3 DNA sequence: TGTGCCATCAGCTCACCTCTAGCGGGGGGGGGAGATACGCAGTATTTT. The encoded protein is CAISSPLAGGGDTQYF.

The gene calls are TRBV20-1 and TRBJ1-2; D is unclear. Germline-derived CDR1 and CDR2 are DFQATT and SNEGSKA (reference sequence). CDR3 length: 14 residues. V dropped 3 bases and J dropped 5 bases, with 16 bases sitting between them. In nucleotides, the CDR3 is TGCAGTGCTAGGGGCCAGATATTCGCTTATGGCTACACCTTC. Translated: CSARGQIFAYGYTF.

V usage is TRBV12-3 or TRBV12-4 and J usage is TRBJ1-5; unclear D gene. CDR3 length equals 13 residues. V was cut by 5 bases and J by 2 bases, with 7 bases left in between. In DNA, the CDR3 is TGTGCCAGCAGTAGACGAGGCAATCAGCCCCAGCATTTT. Translation gives CASSRRGNQPQHF.

This rearrangement joins TRBV27 to TRBJ1-2, with D perhaps matching TRBD1 (5 bases). Deletions cut 5 bases from V and 7 bases from J, with 17 bases between. CDR3 length: 14 amino acids. The germline V gene has CDR1 MNHEY and CDR2 SMNVEV (reference sequence). The CDR3 sequence: CASSAGGRNRGYTF. Here the CDR3 DNA reads TGTGCCAGCAGTGCCGGGGGTAGAAATCGTGGCTACACCTTC.

This sequence joins TRBV4-1 and TRBJ1-4; TRBD1 agrees at 7 bases. Germline loops: CDR1 MGHRA, CDR2 YSYEKL. The CDR3 has 15 residues. Unmatched junction bases numbered 7, after V lost 4 bases and J lost 5 bases. CDR3 coding DNA: TGCGCCAGCAGCCCGGTGCGACAGGGAAATGAAAAACTGTTTTTT. The encoded protein is CASSPVRQGNEKLFF.

This clonotype was counted a few times. V is TRBV6-5 and J is TRBJ1-1; no definite D call. The germline V gene has CDR1 MNHEY and CDR2 SVGAGI. V was clipped by 5 bases and J by 6 bases, with 10 bases between them. This CDR3 is built from 12 residues. The DNA of the CDR3 is TGTGCCAGCAGTACCCCCATAGCTGAAGCTTTCTTT. Protein sequence: CASSTPIAEAFF.

V is TRBV12-3 or TRBV12-4 and J is TRBJ2-7; D tentatively reads TRBD1 or TRBD2 (6 bases each). The CDR3 extends over 14 amino acids. V was trimmed by 8 bases and J by 6 bases, leaving 20 bases between them. As DNA, the CDR3 is TGTGCCAGCGCCGTCAGAGGGGGGAGCGGCGAGCAGTACTTC. Protein sequence: CASAVRGGSGEQYF.

This clonotype is a singleton in its sample. The chain employs TRBV20-1 and TRBJ1-1; D is uncertain. V shed 1 base and J shed 0 bases, with 9 bases lying between them. The germline gives CDR1 DFQATT, CDR2 SNEGSKA (reference sequence). The CDR3 spans 14 residues. The CDR3 DNA reads as TGCAGTGCTAGAGCCCCGACAATGAACACTGAAGCTTTCTTT. Translated: CSARAPTMNTEAFF.

The V and J genes are TRBV18 and TRBJ2-7, with unresolved D. This CDR3 contains 15 residues. The V gene's germline CDR1 is KGHSH and CDR2 LQKENI. With 3 bases removed from V and 3 bases from J, the gap between germline ends came to 15 bases. The CDR3 sequence is CASSPVVNSNYEQYF. The CDR3 DNA reads as TGTGCCAGCTCACCTGTGGTGAACTCCAACTACGAGCAGTACTTC.

There are a few counts of this clonotype. The V call is TRBV9, the J call TRBJ1-2; no firm D call. CDR3 length: 13 residues. The V end was cut by 6 bases, the J end by 4 bases, with 13 bases between. Germline CDR1 SGDLS, CDR2 YYNGEE. The chain's CDR3 is CASKGIGLYGYTF. Written as DNA, the CDR3 is TGTGCCAGCAAGGGAATCGGCCTCTATGGCTACACCTTC.

The chain carries TRBV18 and TRBJ1-5, with 10 bases identical to TRBD1. After removal of 2 bases from V and 8 bases from J, the junction contained 6 bases not matched to a gene. The CDR3 is 15 amino acids. Germline V CDR1 and CDR2: KGHSH, LQKENI. CDR3 protein: CASSPGDRGEEPQHF. Written as DNA, the CDR3 is TGTGCCAGCTCACCAGGGGACAGGGGTGAAGAGCCCCAGCATTTT.

The J gene is TRBJ2-7, the V gene TRBV13; TRBD2 aligns across 7 bases. Trimming took 3 bases from V and 1 from J; bases not matched to a gene: 6. Germline V lookup: CDR1 PRHDT, CDR2 FYEKMQ (reference sequence). The CDR3 consists of 15 residues. The CDR3 region is CASSFRLAASYEQYF. In nucleotides, the CDR3 is TGTGCCAGCAGCTTCCGACTAGCTGCTTCCTACGAGCAGTACTTC.

The rearrangement joins TRBV27 to TRBJ2-3; 12 bases fit TRBD2. The junction had 9 bases not matched to a gene; V was cut back by 4 bases and J by 10 bases. The germline gives CDR1 MNHEY, CDR2 SMNVEV (reference sequence). The length of the CDR3 is 15 residues. The CDR3 DNA reads as TGTGCCAGCAGTTCTAGACTAGCGGGGGATAAGGCGCAGTATTTT. Its protein is CASSSRLAGDKAQYF.

V is TRBV19 and J is TRBJ1-1, with D maybe TRBD1 (5 bases). Germline V CDR1 and CDR2: LNHDA, SQIVND (reference sequence). With 6 bases removed from V and 5 bases from J, the gap between germline ends came to 16 bases. The CDR3 totals 14 residues. The CDR3 bases are TGTGCCAGTAGGGGGGTTTCCCTGGGGACTGAAGCTTTCTTT. This codes for CASRGVSLGTEAFF.

This chain connects TRBV2 to TRBJ2-5; the D is unclear. The CDR3 is made up of 12 amino acids. V was cut by 8 bases and J by 5 bases, with 12 bases left in between. Germline CDR1 reads SNHLY; CDR2 reads FYNNEI. The CDR3 is CASETRGETQYF. CDR3 DNA: TGTGCCAGCGAGACCCGTGGGGAGACCCAGTACTTC.